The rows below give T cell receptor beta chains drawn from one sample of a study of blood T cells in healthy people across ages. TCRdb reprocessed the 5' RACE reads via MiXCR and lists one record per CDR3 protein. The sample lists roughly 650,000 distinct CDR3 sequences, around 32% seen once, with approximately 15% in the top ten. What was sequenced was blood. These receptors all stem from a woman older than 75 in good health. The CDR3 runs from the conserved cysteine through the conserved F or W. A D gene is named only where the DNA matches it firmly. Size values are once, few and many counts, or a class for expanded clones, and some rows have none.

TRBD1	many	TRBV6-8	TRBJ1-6	CASSSIRQGRRSPLHF	TGTGCCAGCAGTTCCATACGACAGGGCAGACGTTCACCCCTCCACTTT
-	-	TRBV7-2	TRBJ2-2	CASTDLGGIWGELFF	TGTGCCAGCACGGATCTTGGTGGGATATGGGGGGAGCTGTTTTTT
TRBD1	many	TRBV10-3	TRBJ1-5	CAISRGDRGAGNQPQHF	TGTGCCATCAGTAGAGGGGACAGGGGCGCCGGCAATCAGCCCCAGCATTTT
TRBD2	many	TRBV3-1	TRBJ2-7	CAKRGNSYEQYF	TGTGCAAAGCGGGGGAACTCCTACGAGCAGTACTTC
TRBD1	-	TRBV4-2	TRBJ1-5	CASSQDPSTGDHPQHF	TGTGCCAGCAGCCAAGACCCGTCCACAGGGGATCATCCTCAGCATTTT
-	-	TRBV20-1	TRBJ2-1	CSARPVLSYNEQVF	TGCAGTGCTAGGCCGGTCCTCTCCTACAATGAGCAGGTCTTC
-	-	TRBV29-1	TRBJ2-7	CSVFGEYGQYF	TGCAGCGTGTTCGGGGAATACGGGCAGTACTTC
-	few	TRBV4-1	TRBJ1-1	CASSLQGKRTEAFF	TGCGCCAGCAGCCTACAGGGAAAGAGGACTGAAGCTTTCTTT
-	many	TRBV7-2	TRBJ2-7	CASSFGGPYEQYF	TGTGCCAGCAGCTTTGGGGGCCCCTACGAGCAGTACTTC
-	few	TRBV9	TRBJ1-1	CASSVDPRGGAEAFF	TGTGCCAGCAGCGTCGACCCTAGGGGGGGGGCTGAAGCTTTCTTT
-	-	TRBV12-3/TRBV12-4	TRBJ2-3	CASRTVSTDAQYF	TGTGCCAGCAGAACGGTGAGCACAGATGCGCAGTATTTT
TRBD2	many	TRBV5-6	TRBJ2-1	CASSLELAGALNEQFF	TGTGCCAGCAGCTTGGAGCTAGCGGGGGCCTTAAATGAGCAGTTCTTC
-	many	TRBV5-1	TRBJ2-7	CASSGHTGTYEQYF	TGCGCCAGCAGTGGTCACACGGGGACCTACGAGCAGTACTTC
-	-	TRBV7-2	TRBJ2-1	CASSQTGRTRGQFF	TGTGCCAGCAGCCAAACGGGCCGAACGAGGGGGCAGTTCTTC
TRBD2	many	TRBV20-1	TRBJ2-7	CSARLAYEQYF	TGCAGTGCCAGACTAGCTTACGAGCAGTACTTC
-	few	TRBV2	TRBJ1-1	CASIQDRNTEAFF	TGTGCCAGCATCCAAGACAGAAACACTGAAGCTTTCTTT
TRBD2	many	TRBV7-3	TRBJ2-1	CASSQLAGGVGEQFF	TGTGCCAGCAGCCAACTAGCGGGGGGCGTGGGTGAGCAGTTCTTC
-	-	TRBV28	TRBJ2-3	CASSGQGFADTQYF	TGTGCCAGCAGTGGGCAAGGGTTCGCGGATACGCAGTATTTT
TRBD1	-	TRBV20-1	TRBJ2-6	CSASPGQGSGANVLTF	TGCAGTGCTAGCCCGGGACAGGGCTCTGGGGCCAACGTCCTGACTTTC
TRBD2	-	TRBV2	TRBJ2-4	CASSERREGAKNIQYF	TGTGCCAGCAGTGAACGGCGGGAGGGGGCCAAAAACATTCAGTACTTC
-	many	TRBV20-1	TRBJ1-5	CSARDEGRRQPQHF	TGCAGTGCTAGAGACGAAGGTCGGCGACAGCCCCAGCATTTT
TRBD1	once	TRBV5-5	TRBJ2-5	CASSGKDRVGETQYF	TGTGCCAGCAGCGGGAAGGACAGGGTGGGAGAGACCCAGTACTTC
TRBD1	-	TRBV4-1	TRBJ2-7	CASSRLGGTDFGEQYF	TGCGCCAGCAGCCGACTTGGTGGGACAGATTTTGGCGAGCAGTACTTC
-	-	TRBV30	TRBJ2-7	CAWSQGYEQYF	TGTGCCTGGAGCCAGGGATACGAGCAGTACTTC
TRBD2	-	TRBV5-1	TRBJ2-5	CASSLGPSGPETQYF	TGCGCCAGCAGCCTGGGGCCTAGCGGACCAGAGACCCAGTACTTC
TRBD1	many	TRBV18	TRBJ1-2	CASSPQGADGYTF	TGTGCCAGCTCTCCACAGGGGGCAGATGGCTACACCTTC
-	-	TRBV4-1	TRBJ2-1	CASSHPGTQYNEQFF	TGCGCCAGCAGCCATCCCGGGACTCAATACAATGAGCAGTTCTTC
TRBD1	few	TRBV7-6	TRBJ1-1	CASSPQGAVGTEAFF	TGTGCCAGCAGCCCACAGGGGGCGGTAGGGACTGAAGCTTTCTTT
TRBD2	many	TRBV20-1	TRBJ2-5	CSARGGLAGRKTQYF	TGCAGTGCTAGGGGTGGGCTAGCGGGGAGAAAGACCCAGTACTTC